The T cell receptor beta chain under discussion was sequenced for a study of blood T cell repertoires in COVID-19. In the study overall: T cells, B-cell-depleted T cells, or PBMCs provided the cDNA or gDNA that served as material.

Clinical history reported by participants formed the basis on which cohorts were assigned. Cohort 3 donors counted as recovered after two negative PCRs, clearance, or resolved symptoms. The length of the CDR3 is 17 residues. The germline CDR1 and CDR2 sequences are DFQATT and SNEGSKA (reference sequence). Unmatched junction bases numbered 17, after V lost 3 bases and J lost 9 bases. Sequenced by immunoSEQ multiplex PCR; TCRdb stores in-frame clones only, minus some. This table holds about 260,000 clones, 86% found once. This sequence joins TRBV20-1 and TRBJ2-1; 10 nucleotides align to TRBD2. The TCR was taken from a woman between 50 and 59 years old who had recovered from COVID-19. Sample: PBMCs or T cells enriched from blood (not recorded which). The CDR3 loop reads CSASNFERAGGRSEQFF. The CDR3 nucleotides are TGCAGTGCTAGTAATTTCGAGCGAGCGGGAGGGCGGAGTGAGCAGTTCTTC.